The 21 T cell receptor beta chains below were found in one sample sequenced in a study of vaccination effects on CD4 cells after COVID-19. Which antigens these TCRs recognize remains unknown. Antigen-specific CD4+ T cells were first expanded with viral peptide pools by the ViraFEST assay and only then sequenced. Subsequent to 10 days of culture, CD4+ T cells were isolated. Of the BNT162b2 and mRNA-1273 vaccines, participants received two doses of one or the other. Some clones are missing from TCRdb's copy, which holds only in-frame ones; the method was immunoSEQ multiplex PCR. The data hold tens of thousands of clones, with approximately 80% observed a single time. The sample here was CD4+ T cells from PBMCs cultured with HCoV-229E spike peptides, taken after COVID-19 vaccination. The receptors here all came from a human donor who received a COVID-19 vaccine.

The rearrangement uses TRBV6-1 and TRBJ2-1, with 8 bases matching TRBD2. Germline-derived CDR1 and CDR2 are MNHNS and SASEGT. The V and J ends lost 3 bases and 8 bases, in that order; junction bases with no gene match: 9. The CDR3 contains 15 residues. Here the CDR3 reads CASSEGGTRSYEQFF. The CDR3 DNA is TGTGCCAGCAGTGAGGGTGGGACTAGATCATATGAGCAGTTCTTC.

The CDR3 nucleotides are TGTGCCAGCAGCCAAGACCTTCATACGATGAACACTGAAGCTTTCTTT. Its protein product is CASSQDLHTMNTEAFF. V and J are TRBV3-1 (or the pseudogene TRBV3-2) and TRBJ1-1; the D is unclear. In germline, CDR1 is LGHDT, CDR2 YNNKEL (reference sequence). The ends were cut back, 0 bases at V and 0 bases at J, with 11 bases in the middle. The CDR3 covers 16 residues.

In this sample, this clone turned up a few times. This sequence joins TRBV24-1 and TRBJ2-3; D might be TRBD1 or TRBD2, each matching 5 bases. The CDR3 contains 16 residues. Trimming stripped 3 bases from V and 2 bases from J, with 14 bases between. From germline, CDR1 is KGHDR and CDR2 SFDVKD. This CDR3 reads CATSDTAGSSTDTQYF. For the CDR3, the DNA is TGTGCCACCAGTGATACGGCAGGGAGTTCCACAGATACGCAGTATTTT.

V gene TRBV3-1 (or the pseudogene TRBV3-2) combines with J gene TRBJ2-1; 10 bases are a match to TRBD2. With V trimmed by 0 bases and J by 8 bases, 10 bases remained unmatched. This CDR3 is built from 17 residues. The V gene's germline CDR1 is LGHDT and CDR2 YNNKEL (reference sequence). Written as DNA, the CDR3 is TGTGCCAGCAGCCAAGATCGGCTAGCGGGGGTAGGATATGAGCAGTTCTTC. Amino acids: CASSQDRLAGVGYEQFF.

The genes are TRBV7-2 and TRBJ2-5; 15 positions agree with TRBD2. From germline, CDR1 is SGHTA and CDR2 FQGNSA. This CDR3 has 16 amino acids. V trimming: 5 bases; J trimming: 2 bases; junction bases outside the gene matches: 3. DNA of the CDR3: TGTGCCAGCAGCCTGGGACTAGCGGGGGGTCAAGAGACCCAGTACTTC. Its translation: CASSLGLAGGQETQYF.

The chain combines TRBV5-1 with TRBJ1-5, with D perhaps TRBD1 (6 bases). This CDR3 has 15 residues. The V gene lost 3 bases and the J gene lost 6 bases, with 16 bases spanning the gap. Germline assignment: CDR1 SGHRS and CDR2 YFSETQ. This chain's CDR3 is CASSWGTRLTQPQHF. The CDR3 DNA sequence: TGCGCCAGCAGCTGGGGGACAAGGTTGACTCAGCCCCAGCATTTT.

V gene TRBV18 combines with J gene TRBJ1-2; unclear D gene. Germline V CDR1 and CDR2: KGHSH, LQKENI. This CDR3 comprises 13 residues. Trimming stripped 0 bases from V and 2 bases from J, with 4 bases between. The CDR3, as DNA: TGTGCCAGCTCACCACCCTTGAACTATGGCTACACCTTC. This encodes CASSPPLNYGYTF.

This clone was detected only a few times. The chain is built from TRBV24-1 and TRBJ2-3; TRBD2 matches 10 bases. The germline gives CDR1 KGHDR, CDR2 SFDVKD. The CDR3 has 15 residues. With 11 bases clipped from V and 0 bases from J, the junction kept 7 bases outside the gene matches. The CDR3 is CAISGTSDSTDTQYF. CDR3 sequence (DNA): TGTGCCATCTCGGGGACTAGCGATAGCACAGATACGCAGTATTTT.

The CDR3 reads CATTLRSGGAHEQFF. In DNA, the CDR3 is TGCGCCACCACGTTGAGGAGCGGGGGGGCTCACGAGCAGTTCTTC. V usage is TRBV10-2 and J usage is TRBJ2-1; 10 nucleotides agree with TRBD2. Trimming cost V 10 bases and J 10 bases; bases outside gene matches: 16. Germline V CDR1 and CDR2: WSHSY, SAAADI. The CDR3 has 15 amino acids.

This clone was detected only a few times. V gene TRBV6-6 combines with J gene TRBJ2-2; D gene unclear. V shed 5 bases and J shed 0 bases, with 13 bases lying between them. This CDR3 is built from 16 residues. In germline, CDR1 is MNHNY, CDR2 SVGAGI (reference sequence). This CDR3 reads CASSPRSRPNTGELFF. The CDR3 region has the DNA TGTGCCAGCAGTCCCCGCAGTAGACCGAACACCGGGGAGCTGTTTTTT.

This clone was detected only once. The CDR3 DNA reads as TGTGCCAGCATGAACTCAGCGGGGAATCAGCCCCAGCATTTT. Translating it yields CASMNSAGNQPQHF. V usage is TRBV6-5 and J usage is TRBJ1-5; D ambiguous. The CDR3 is 14 amino acids. Germline V gene data show CDR1 as MNHEY and CDR2 as SVGAGI. V lost 7 bases and J lost 4, with 14 bases in between.

This chain joins TRBV30 and TRBJ2-5; 7 positions agree with TRBD2. Per germline, CDR1 GTSNPN and CDR2 SVGIG (reference sequence). With V trimmed by 2 bases and J by 4 bases, 7 bases remained unmatched. The CDR3 extends over 14 amino acids. CDR3 region: CAWSSGGEGETQYF. DNA of the CDR3: TGTGCCTGGAGTTCTGGCGGGGAGGGAGAGACCCAGTACTTC. Based on the CDR3 plus reference TRBV30 and TRBJ2-5, the full variable domain is SQTIHQWPATLVQPVGSPLSLECTVEGTSNPNLYWYRQAAGRGLQLLFYSVGIGQISSEVPQNLSASRPQDRQFILSSKKLLLSDSGFYLCAWSSGGEGETQYFGPGTRLLVL.

The rearrangement uses TRBV15 and TRBJ2-6; D is undetermined. The CDR3 consists of 17 residues. V dropped 0 bases and J dropped 8 bases, with 17 bases sitting between them. Germline V gene sequence: CDR1 LNHNV, CDR2 YYDKDF (reference sequence). For the CDR3, the DNA is TGTGCCACCAGCAGAGATCGGTGGGTACAGTCTTCCAACGTCCTGACTTTC. Translating gives CATSRDRWVQSSNVLTF.

The chain recombines TRBV6-1 with TRBJ1-5; 8 nucleotides agree with TRBD1. Germline V CDR1 and CDR2: MNHNS, SASEGT. The CDR3 runs 18 residues. The junction had 11 bases not matched to a gene; V was cut back by 4 bases and J by 0 bases. DNA of the CDR3: TGTGCCAGCAGTGCAGGACAGGGAGGGGGCTATAGCAATCAGCCCCAGCATTTT. It translates to CASSAGQGGGYSNQPQHF.

The chain links TRBV5-1 to TRBJ2-1, with D possibly TRBD1 on 5 matching bases. Trimming stripped 0 bases from V and 9 bases from J, with 10 bases between. CDR1 is SGHRS and CDR2 is YFSETQ in the germline V gene. The CDR3 has 13 amino acids. Written as DNA, the CDR3 is TGCGCCAGCAGCTTGGCGTGGGGCGGTGAGCAGTTCTTC. This gives the protein CASSLAWGGEQFF.

This clone appeared a single time. CDR3: CASSPFNGYGYTF. CDR3 in DNA: TGTGCCAGCAGCCCATTCAACGGCTATGGCTACACCTTC. The V call is TRBV5-6, the J call TRBJ1-2; D gene uncertain. Germline V lookup: CDR1 SGHDT, CDR2 YYEEEE. This CDR3 comprises 13 residues. The V end lost 4 bases, the J end lost 4 bases, and 11 bases lay between the germline ends.

The CDR3 sequence: CASSQDLRKGYDGYTF. The CDR3 DNA is TGTGCCAGCAGCCAAGATCTTCGAAAAGGGTATGATGGCTACACCTTC. V gene TRBV3-1 (or the pseudogene TRBV3-2) combines with J gene TRBJ1-2; D is undetermined. Germline V gene lookup returns CDR1 LGHDT and CDR2 YNNKEL (reference sequence). The CDR3 is 16 residues long. V lost 0 bases, J lost 6 bases, and 17 bases lay in between.

V usage is TRBV7-8 and J usage is TRBJ1-5, with 7 bases identical to TRBD1. Germline CDR1 and CDR2: SGHVS and FQNEAQ. J was trimmed by 3 bases and V by 5 bases; bases with no gene match: 13. The CDR3 has 17 residues. The CDR3 bases are TGTGCCAGCAGCCCACCTAGTGGGGGACAGAACAATCAGCCCCAGCATTTT. Protein: CASSPPSGGQNNQPQHF. Drawing the rest from reference TRBV7-8 and TRBJ1-5, the complete variable domain is GAGVSQSPRYKVAKRGQDVALRCDPISGHVSLFWYQQALGQGPEFLTYFQNEAQLDKSGLPSDRFFAERPEGSVSTLKIQRTQQEDSAVYLCASSPPSGGQNNQPQHFGDGTRLSIL.

This clone was observed a handful of times. V and J are TRBV7-2 and TRBJ1-2; D uncertain. The CDR3 loop spans 14 amino acids. The germline CDR1 and CDR2 sequences are SGHTA and FQGNSA. V gave up 5 bases and J gave up 4 bases, with 14 bases separating them. The CDR3 bases are TGTGCCAGCAGCCTTCGGGAGGACGGCTATGGCTACACCTTC. Amino acids: CASSLREDGYGYTF.

This sequence joins TRBV2 and TRBJ1-2; no firm D call. The V gene lost 7 bases and the J gene lost 4 bases, with 16 bases spanning the gap. In germline, CDR1 is SNHLY, CDR2 FYNNEI. The length of the CDR3 is 14 residues. The CDR3 loop reads CASTQEVSVYGYTF. CDR3 DNA sequence: TGTGCCAGCACCCAGGAGGTCAGCGTCTATGGCTACACCTTC.

V and J are TRBV19 and TRBJ2-2; 10 bases fit TRBD1. This CDR3 is built from 17 residues. The V and J ends lost 1 base and 5 bases, in that order; junction bases with no gene match: 7. Germline CDR1 LNHDA, CDR2 SQIVND (reference sequence). CDR3 sequence: CASSIALWTGGTGELFF. CDR3 sequence (DNA): TGTGCCAGTAGTATAGCGTTGTGGACAGGGGGTACCGGGGAGCTGTTTTTT.